A single sample gave rise to the 13 T cell receptor beta chains below, sequenced in a study of T cell repertoires in cytomegalovirus infection. TCRdb re-derived calls from the reads in MiXCR, one entry per CDR3 protein. In the table there are about 440,000 distinct CDR3 sequences, roughly 30% of which are singletons. The sample comprised PBMCs. These TCRs come from a human donor in good health (CMV status not recorded). Some clones in this sample may be carry-over from other donors' samples.

Of note for this clonotype: A clone one base away is much larger, so this may be a read error. The J gene is TRBJ1-1, the V gene TRBV7-3; a weak D match, TRBD1 (6 bases). Per germline, CDR1 SGHTA and CDR2 FQGTGA. The length of the CDR3 is 15 residues. The CDR3: CASSLKPGVNTGAFF. The CDR3 nucleotides are TGTGCCAGCAGCTTAAAGCCAGGGGTGAACACTGGAGCTTTCTTT.

The chain uses TRBV20-1 and TRBJ2-4; 9 bases are a match to TRBD1. This CDR3 has 15 amino acids. Per the germline V gene, CDR1 is DFQATT and CDR2 is SNEGSKA (reference sequence). The trim removed 6 bases at V and 9 bases at J, leaving 15 bases unmatched. For the CDR3, the DNA is TGCAGTGCACGAAACCGGGACAGGGACGAAACCATTCAGTACTTC. It codes for CSARNRDRDETIQYF.

This clonotype came up a few times. The chain joins TRBV4-1 to TRBJ2-2; 7 positions agree with TRBD1. The V and J ends lost 0 bases and 8 bases, in that order; junction bases with no gene match: 9. The CDR3 loop spans 16 amino acids. The germline CDR1 and CDR2 sequences are MGHRA and YSYEKL. The CDR3 DNA is TGCGCCAGCAGCCAAGAGGCACAGGGGTCAGTTGGGGAGCTGTTTTTT. Residues: CASSQEAQGSVGELFF.

J is TRBJ2-5 and V is TRBV5-1; no clear D. Trimming removed 7 bases at V and 5 bases at J, with 15 bases between. Germline CDR1 and CDR2: SGHRS and YFSETQ. There are 13 residues in the CDR3. The CDR3 nucleotides are TGCGCCAGCGGGCCCCCAGGAAGGGAGACCCAGTACTTC. It translates to CASGPPGRETQYF.

In its sample, this clonotype was seen many times. The chain is built from TRBV12-3 or TRBV12-4 and TRBJ1-4, with 7 bases matching TRBD1. V was clipped by 8 bases and J by 2 bases; unmatched bases: 5. The CDR3 contains 14 residues. The CDR3 coding sequence is TGTGCCAGCGGCCCGACAGGGACTAATGAAAAACTGTTTTTT. Residues: CASGPTGTNEKLFF.

This clonotype was picked up many times. This rearrangement joins TRBV11-2 to TRBJ2-2, with D perhaps TRBD2 (5 bases). Trimming left V 2 bases short and J 8 bases short, with 9 bases between. There are 13 residues in the CDR3. Germline-derived CDR1 and CDR2 are SGHAT and FQNNGV. This CDR3 is CASSLILVGELFF. As DNA, the CDR3 is TGTGCCAGCAGCTTAATACTAGTGGGGGAGCTGTTTTTT.

This clonotype was recorded a few times. This chain connects TRBV20-1 to TRBJ2-1; D is perhaps TRBD1 or TRBD2 (5 bases each). The germline V and J ends were trimmed by 1 base and 15 bases, with 19 bases remaining between them. Germline CDR1 reads DFQATT; CDR2 reads SNEGSKA (reference sequence). The CDR3 runs 13 residues. This chain's CDR3 is CSARVAADGAGFF. CDR3 sequence (DNA): TGCAGTGCTAGAGTCGCGGCGGACGGGGCGGGGTTCTTC.

With respect to this clonotype: Compared with germline, one end of the junction differs, possibly owing to a read error. This CDR3 is CASIQAASGRFDNEPFF. The CDR3 bases are TGTGCCAGCATCCAAGCGGCTAGCGGCCGATTTGACAATGAGCCGTTCTTC. This chain uses TRBV4-2 with TRBJ2-1; 7 bases line up with TRBD2. The CDR3 is 17 amino acids. Germline loops: CDR1 LGHNA, CDR2 YNFKEQ.

This clonotype has just one count. The junction and the germline gene differ at one end; a read error may be behind it. The rearrangement uses TRBV7-8 and TRBJ2-5; 7 nucleotides line up with TRBD2. CDR1 and CDR2 (germline): SGHVS, FQNEAQ. The CDR3 extends over 15 amino acids. CDR3 protein: CASSLGGSRSEAQYF. The CDR3 nucleotides read TGTGCCAGCAGCTTGGGGGGGTCCCGCTCAGAGGCCCAGTACTTC.

Comment on this clonotype: This may be a read error: a much more frequent sequence differs by one nucleotide. This chain connects TRBV6-1 to TRBJ1-1; D remains ambiguous. The CDR3 is 15 amino acids. Germline V gene sequence: CDR1 MNHNS, CDR2 SASEGT. In DNA form, the CDR3 reads TGTGCCCGCAGTACTTTGGGCAGGTGGAACACTGAAGCTTTCTTT. Encoded protein: CARSTLGRWNTEAFF.

In its sample, this clonotype was seen many times. This chain uses TRBV7-2 with TRBJ2-3; D possibly corresponds to TRBD2 (7 bases). Germline V lookup: CDR1 SGHTA, CDR2 FQGNSA. The CDR3 is 14 residues long. V was clipped by 5 bases and J by 5 bases, with 14 bases between them. Here the CDR3 reads CASSGGGAGDTQYF. CDR3 nucleotide sequence: TGTGCCAGCAGCGGGGGGGGGGCCGGAGATACGCAGTATTTT.

The chain recombines TRBV24-1 with TRBJ2-3; 7 positions match TRBD1. V lost 4 bases to trimming and J lost 0 bases; unmatched junction nucleotides: 6. The germline CDR1 and CDR2 sequences are KGHDR and SFDVKD. The CDR3 totals 16 residues. The CDR3: CATSDPGTASTDTQYF. CDR3 nucleotide sequence: TGTGCCACCAGTGACCCCGGGACAGCTAGCACAGATACGCAGTATTTT.

The V gene is TRBV7-3, the J gene TRBJ2-1, with 9 bases identical to TRBD2. Trimming took 4 bases from V and 5 from J; bases not matched to a gene: 9. The CDR3 length is 16 residues. The germline CDR1 and CDR2 sequences are SGHTA and FQGTGA. The CDR3 sequence is CASSSPRSGGNNEQFF. The CDR3 bases are TGTGCCAGCAGCTCCCCCCGCAGCGGGGGGAACAATGAGCAGTTCTTC.